This TCR beta chain is from a study of blood T cells in healthy people across ages. Sample-barcoded 5' priming and a J-beta primer mix drove a second PCR of roughly 6 to 12 cycles. TCRdb redid the calling of the 5' RACE reads with MiXCR, one entry per CDR3 protein. The sample has 1.5 million to 1.8 million distinct CDR3 sequences, roughly two fifths seen once. Total RNA amounts of at least 5.5 micrograms were extracted per sample. The study, taken as a whole, reports: Diversity estimates drawn from one million T cells were deemed underestimates. Age advanced and TCR beta diversity per million T cells fell, roughly linearly.

Turning to this clonotype: Its specificity is unknown.

Sequencing used blood. This TCR was sampled from a woman under 30 in good health.

DNA for the CDR3: TGTGCCAGCAGCCAAACCAAAGGGGAGACCCAGTACTTC. It encodes CASSQTKGETQYF. The chain combines TRBV3-1 with TRBJ2-5; D call uncertain. Germline V lookup: CDR1 LGHDT, CDR2 YNNKEL (reference sequence). There are 13 residues in the CDR3. The V end was cut by 2 bases, the J end by 5 bases, with 9 bases between.